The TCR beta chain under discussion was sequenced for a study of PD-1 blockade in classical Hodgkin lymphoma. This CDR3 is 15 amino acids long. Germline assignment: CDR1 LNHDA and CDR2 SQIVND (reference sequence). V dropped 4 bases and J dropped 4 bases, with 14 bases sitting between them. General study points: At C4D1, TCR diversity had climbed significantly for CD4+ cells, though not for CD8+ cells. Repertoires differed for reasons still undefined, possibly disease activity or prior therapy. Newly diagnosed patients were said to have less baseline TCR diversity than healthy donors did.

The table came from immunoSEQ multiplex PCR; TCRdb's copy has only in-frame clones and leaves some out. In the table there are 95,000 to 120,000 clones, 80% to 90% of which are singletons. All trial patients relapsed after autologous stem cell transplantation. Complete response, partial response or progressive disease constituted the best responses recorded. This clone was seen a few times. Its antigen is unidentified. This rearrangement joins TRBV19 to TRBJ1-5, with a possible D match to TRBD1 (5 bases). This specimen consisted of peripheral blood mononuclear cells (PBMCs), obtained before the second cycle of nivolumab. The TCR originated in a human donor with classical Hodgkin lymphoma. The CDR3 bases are TGTGCCAGTAGTAGGTTAAGACGGGGGAATCAGCCCCAGCATTTT. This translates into CASSRLRRGNQPQHF.